This T cell receptor beta chain was found in a study of T cell repertoires in aging, cancer and after chemotherapy. Turning to the study itself: Donor ages fell into six groups from 30 or younger up to 70 or older.

Multiplex touch-down PCR with TRB-A/B primers amplified rearranged V-D-J TRB sequences. TCRdb reanalysed the multiplex PCR reads using MiXCR and keeps one entry per CDR3 protein. The sample lists about 9,000 distinct CDR3 sequences; 20% to 30% were seen once. Germline V gene data show CDR1 as KGHSH and CDR2 as LQKENI. The CDR3 is 13 amino acids. With V trimmed by 5 bases and J by 4 bases, 2 bases remained unmatched. Findings of the study overall: Untreated cancer patients had significantly lower blood TCR diversity than age-matched healthy donors.

A few counts support this clonotype. Its antigen is not identified. Amplification of TCR beta used genomic DNA extracted from peripheral blood. The chain links TRBV18 to TRBJ1-1; 9 bases map to TRBD1. The sequenced sample consisted of blood. The receptor was derived from a human donor with a blood cancer. The donor label of this sample is uncertain. The DNA for the CDR3 is TGTGCCAGCTCAGGGGGACAGGGCACTGAAGCTTTCTTT. Its protein is CASSGGQGTEAFF.